Below, 6 T cell receptor beta chains from the same sample are listed, as sequenced in a study of molecular identifiers for immune sequencing clone quantification. TCRdb reprocessed the PCR reads with MiXCR, giving one entry per CDR3 protein. The sample lists 90,000 or so distinct CDR3 sequences, 21% occurring once. The sample consisted of naive CD8+ T cells from blood, with Jurkat cell RNA spiked in. Subset noted: FACS-sorted CD8+CD4-CCR7+CD45RA+ naive T cells. The receptor source for this set is a human donor in good health. Some libraries in this study had Jurkat cell RNA spiked in.

Ten or more counts support this clonotype. This chain uses TRBV7-9 with TRBJ1-1; 10 positions agree with TRBD1. CDR1 SEHNR and CDR2 FQNEAQ come from the germline V gene (reference sequence). The trim removed 5 bases at V and 5 bases at J, leaving 8 bases unmatched. CDR3 size: 15 residues. CDR3 bases: TGTGCCAGCAGCAGCGACAGGGGGCTTATAACTGAAGCTTTCTTT. It yields the protein CASSSDRGLITEAFF.

The chain recombines TRBV30 with TRBJ1-1, with 7 bases aligning to TRBD1. Trimming removed 1 base from V and 11 bases from J; junction bases left unmatched: 7. CDR1 and CDR2 (germline): GTSNPN, SVGIG (reference sequence). This CDR3 has 12 residues. CDR3 region: CAWSEGGLSAFF. CDR3 in DNA: TGTGCCTGGAGTGAAGGGGGCTTGAGCGCTTTCTTT.

This chain connects TRBV30 to TRBJ2-3; D remains ambiguous. Germline V gene data show CDR1 as GTSNPN and CDR2 as SVGIG (reference sequence). There are 14 residues in the CDR3. With 3 bases removed from V and 0 bases from J, the gap between germline ends came to 10 bases. The CDR3 DNA reads TGTGCCTGGAGCCATCTCCCTAGCACAGATACGCAGTATTTT. Its protein is CAWSHLPSTDTQYF.

This clonotype was counted once. A clone one base away is much larger, so this may be a read error. J is TRBJ2-3 and V is TRBV2; no reliable D call. Germline loops: CDR1 SNHLY, CDR2 FYNNEI. The ends were cut back, 6 bases at V and 8 bases at J, with 21 bases in the middle. The CDR3 is made up of 15 amino acids. CDR3 sequence reads: CASRDPTGYPGTQYF. The CDR3 DNA reads as TGTGCCAGCAGGGACCCTACCGGGTATCCGGGTACGCAGTATTTT.

Ten or more counts support this clonotype. The chain is built from TRBV28 and TRBJ1-1; TRBD1 aligns across 9 bases. CDR3 length equals 14 residues. J gave up 3 bases and V 3 bases, and 2 bases lay outside the gene matches. The germline gives CDR1 MDHEN, CDR2 SYDVKM. CDR3 nucleotides: TGTGCCAGCAGTTTTGACAGGGGGTACACTGAAGCTTTCTTT. Translating gives CASSFDRGYTEAFF.

This clonotype appeared once. At one boundary the junction diverges from the germline segment, which might be a read error. V usage is TRBV9 and J usage is TRBJ1-2; D is perhaps TRBD1 (6 bases). Per the germline V gene, CDR1 is SGDLS and CDR2 is YYNGEE. The CDR3 has 14 amino acids. CDR3 sequence: CASSRGAGDNGCTF. Written as DNA, the CDR3 is TGTGCCAGCAGCCGGGGGGCAGGGGATAATGGCTGCACCTTC.